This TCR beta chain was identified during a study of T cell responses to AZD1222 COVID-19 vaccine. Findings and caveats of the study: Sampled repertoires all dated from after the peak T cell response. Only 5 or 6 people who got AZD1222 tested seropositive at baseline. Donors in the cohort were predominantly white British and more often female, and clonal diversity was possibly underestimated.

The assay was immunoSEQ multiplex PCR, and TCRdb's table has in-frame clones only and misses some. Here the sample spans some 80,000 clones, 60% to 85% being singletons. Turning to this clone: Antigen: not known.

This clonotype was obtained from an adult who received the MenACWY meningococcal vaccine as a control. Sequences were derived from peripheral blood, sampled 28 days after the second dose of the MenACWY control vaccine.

CDR3 sequence: CASSESMGTEAFF. The CDR3 DNA reads as TGCGCCAGCAGTGAGTCGATGGGCACTGAAGCTTTCTTT. The chain combines TRBV10-2 with TRBJ1-1, with D unresolved. The V gene lost 0 bases and the J gene lost 4 bases, with 6 bases spanning the gap. This CDR3 spans 13 amino acids. CDR1 and CDR2 (germline): WSHSY, SAAADI.